This TCR beta chain was retrieved from a study of blood T cell repertoires in COVID-19. Study-wide context: Acute-phase and convalescent COVID-19 samples originated in the United States, Italy and Spain.

Study processing details: Reference gene primer amplification in the assay estimated nucleated cell counts. Data came from immunoSEQ multiplex PCR; TCRdb stores just in-frame clones and leaves some out. Clone size and V and J calls were adopted from that table, with D and trimming inferred from the DNA. The sample has 25,000 to 35,000 clones, around four fifths seen once. Trimming cost V 5 bases and J 3 bases, with 13 bases left between them. This CDR3 is 15 amino acids long. Germline loops: CDR1 SGHTA, CDR2 FQGNSA. The V call is TRBV7-2, the J call TRBJ2-2; TRBD2 might be the D (6 bases). The TCR was taken from an elderly man with acute or convalescent COVID-19. The sequenced sample consisted of peripheral blood. The chain's CDR3 is CASSVYGGDTGELFF. CDR3 nucleotide sequence: TGTGCCAGCAGCGTATACGGAGGGGACACCGGGGAGCTGTTTTTT.